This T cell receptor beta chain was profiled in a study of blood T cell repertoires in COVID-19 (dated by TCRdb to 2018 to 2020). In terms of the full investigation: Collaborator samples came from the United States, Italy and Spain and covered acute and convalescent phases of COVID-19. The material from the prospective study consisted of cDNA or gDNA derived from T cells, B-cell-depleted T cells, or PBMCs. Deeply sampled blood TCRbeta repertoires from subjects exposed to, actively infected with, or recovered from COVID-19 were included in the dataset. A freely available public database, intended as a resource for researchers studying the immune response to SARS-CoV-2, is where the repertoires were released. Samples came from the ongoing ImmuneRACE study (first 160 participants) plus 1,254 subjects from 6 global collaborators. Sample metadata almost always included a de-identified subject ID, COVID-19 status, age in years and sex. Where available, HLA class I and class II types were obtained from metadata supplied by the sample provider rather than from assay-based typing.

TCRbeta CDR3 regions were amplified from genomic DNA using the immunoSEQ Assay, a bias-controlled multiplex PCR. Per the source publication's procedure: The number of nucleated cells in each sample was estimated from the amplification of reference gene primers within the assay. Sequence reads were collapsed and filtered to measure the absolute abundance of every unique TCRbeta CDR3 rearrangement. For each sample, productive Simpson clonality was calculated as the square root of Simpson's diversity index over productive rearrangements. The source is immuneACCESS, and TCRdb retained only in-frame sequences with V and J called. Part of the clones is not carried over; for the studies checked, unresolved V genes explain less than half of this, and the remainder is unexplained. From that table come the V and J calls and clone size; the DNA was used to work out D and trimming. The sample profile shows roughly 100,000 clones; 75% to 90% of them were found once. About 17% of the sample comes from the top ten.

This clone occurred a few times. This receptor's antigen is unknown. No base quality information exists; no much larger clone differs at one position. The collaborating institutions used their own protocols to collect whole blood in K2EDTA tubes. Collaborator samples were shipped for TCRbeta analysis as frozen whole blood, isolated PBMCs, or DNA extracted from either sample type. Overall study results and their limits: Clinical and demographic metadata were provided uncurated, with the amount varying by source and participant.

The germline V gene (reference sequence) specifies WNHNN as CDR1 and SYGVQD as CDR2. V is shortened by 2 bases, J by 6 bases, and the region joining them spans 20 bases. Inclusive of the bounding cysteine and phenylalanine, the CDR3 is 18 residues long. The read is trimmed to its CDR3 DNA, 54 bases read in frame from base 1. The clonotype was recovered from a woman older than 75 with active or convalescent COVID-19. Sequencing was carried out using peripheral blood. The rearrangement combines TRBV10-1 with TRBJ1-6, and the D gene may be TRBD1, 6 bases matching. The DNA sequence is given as TGCGCCAGCAGTGAGAAGGAATGGCATCGGGGGGCTAATTCACCCCTCCACTTT. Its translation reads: CASSEKEWHRGANSPLHF.